This TCR beta chain was captured by sequencing in a study of human T cells and chemical hapten exposure. This clonotype was detected ten times or more. Time point noted: patch test 2, 6 weeks after DPC sensitization. Treatment given: therapeutic diphenylcyclopropenone sensitization with weekly scalp DPC. Unseparated into fractions, whole blood served as the source from which total RNA was extracted. MiXCR was run by TCRdb on the RACE reads, yielding one entry per CDR3 protein. The table shows a few hundred thousand distinct CDR3 sequences, with 6% to 7% occurring only once. Looked up from germline, CDR1 is MNHEY and CDR2 is SMNVEV (reference sequence). The CDR3 contains 14 residues. The ends were cut back, 5 bases at V and 3 bases at J, with 11 bases in the middle.

The chain carries TRBV27 and TRBJ1-5, with a possible D match to TRBD1 (6 bases). The sample consisted of whole blood, taken in connection with sensitization to the hapten diphenylcyclopropenone (DPC). The source is a young woman with alopecia areata. Some clones in this sample may be carry-over from other donors' samples. The CDR3 DNA follows: TGTGCCAGCAGTCAGGGACAACTCAATCAGCCCCAGCATTTT. Its protein is CASSQGQLNQPQHF.